This T cell receptor (beta chain) was observed in a study of human T cells and chemical hapten exposure. Across the study: Minor volume differences among pooled libraries chiefly drove per-sample TCR yield variation.

This clonotype was counted many times. Its specificity is unknown. Study findings and constraints: Once DPC sensitization occurred, TCRs above 1 in 1000 frequency showed no change.

Blood, whole and unfractionated, served as the source for total RNA extraction. The library gave individual cDNA molecules unique molecular identifiers. TCRdb recomputed calls from the 5' RACE reads with MiXCR, one row per CDR3 protein. This sample yields 120,000 to 150,000 distinct CDR3 sequences, of which around 4% are seen a single time; over 1.2% belongs to the top ten. V was pared by 4 bases and J by 1 base, with 10 bases between. The CDR3 runs 14 residues. Germline V gene sequence: CDR1 KGHSH, CDR2 LQKENI. The gene calls are TRBV18 and TRBJ1-1; maybe TRBD1 (5 bases). This TCR was recovered from a female donor in good health. CDR3 DNA: TGTGCCAGCTCACGTACTACAGGGAACACTGAAGCTTTCTTT. Translating gives CASSRTTGNTEAFF.